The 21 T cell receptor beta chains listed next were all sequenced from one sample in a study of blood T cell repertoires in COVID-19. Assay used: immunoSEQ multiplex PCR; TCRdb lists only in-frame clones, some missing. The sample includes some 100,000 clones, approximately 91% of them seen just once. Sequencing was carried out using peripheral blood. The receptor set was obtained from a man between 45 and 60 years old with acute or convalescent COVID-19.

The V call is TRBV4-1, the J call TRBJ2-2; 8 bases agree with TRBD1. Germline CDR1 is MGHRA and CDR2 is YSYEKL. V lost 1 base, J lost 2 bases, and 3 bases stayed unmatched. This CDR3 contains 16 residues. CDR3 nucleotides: TGCGCCAGCAGCCAAGGGCAGGGGGCTAACACCGGGGAGCTGTTTTTT. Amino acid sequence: CASSQGQGANTGELFF.

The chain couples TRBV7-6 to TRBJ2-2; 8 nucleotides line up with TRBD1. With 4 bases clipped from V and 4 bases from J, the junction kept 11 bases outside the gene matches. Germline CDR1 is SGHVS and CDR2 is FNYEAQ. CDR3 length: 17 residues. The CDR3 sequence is CASSSRGTGQCTGELFF. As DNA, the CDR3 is TGTGCCAGCAGCTCTCGCGGGACAGGTCAGTGCACCGGGGAGCTGTTTTTT.

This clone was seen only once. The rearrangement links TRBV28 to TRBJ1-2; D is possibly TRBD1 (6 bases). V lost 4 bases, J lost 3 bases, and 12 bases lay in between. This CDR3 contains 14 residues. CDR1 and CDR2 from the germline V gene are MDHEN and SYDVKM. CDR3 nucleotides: TGTGCCAGCAGTTCCCGAACAGGGTACTATGGCTACACCTTC. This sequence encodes CASSSRTGYYGYTF.

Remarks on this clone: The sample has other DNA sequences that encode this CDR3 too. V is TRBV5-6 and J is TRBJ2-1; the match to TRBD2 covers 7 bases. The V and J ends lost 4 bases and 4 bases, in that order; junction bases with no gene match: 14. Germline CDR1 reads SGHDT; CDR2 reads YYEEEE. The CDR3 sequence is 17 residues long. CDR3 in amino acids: CASSHTAGTIGYNEQFF. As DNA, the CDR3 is TGTGCCAGCAGCCATACCGCCGGGACTATCGGGTACAATGAGCAGTTCTTC.

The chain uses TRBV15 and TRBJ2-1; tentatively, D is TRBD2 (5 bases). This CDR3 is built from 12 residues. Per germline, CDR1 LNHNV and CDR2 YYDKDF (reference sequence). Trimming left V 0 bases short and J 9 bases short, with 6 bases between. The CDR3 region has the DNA TGTGCCACCAGCAGAGACCGGGGTGAGCAGTTCTTC. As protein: CATSRDRGEQFF.

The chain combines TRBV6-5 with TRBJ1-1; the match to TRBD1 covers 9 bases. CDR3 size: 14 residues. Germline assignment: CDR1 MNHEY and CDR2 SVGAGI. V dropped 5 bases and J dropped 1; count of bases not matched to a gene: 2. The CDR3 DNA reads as TGTGCCAGCAGTACGGGACAGGGGAACACTGAAGCTTTCTTT. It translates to CASSTGQGNTEAFF.

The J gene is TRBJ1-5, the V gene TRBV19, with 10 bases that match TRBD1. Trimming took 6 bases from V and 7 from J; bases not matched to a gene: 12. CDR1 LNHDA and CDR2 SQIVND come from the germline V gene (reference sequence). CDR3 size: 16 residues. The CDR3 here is CASRYNRDRGSQPQHF. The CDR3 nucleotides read TGTGCCAGTAGATACAACCGGGACAGGGGTTCCCAGCCCCAGCATTTT. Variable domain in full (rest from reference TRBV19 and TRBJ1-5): DGGITQSPKYLFRKEGQNVTLSCEQNLNHDAMYWYRQDPGQGLRLIYYSQIVNDFQKGDIAEGYSVSREKKESFPLTVTSAQKNPTAFYLCASRYNRDRGSQPQHFGDGTRLSIL.

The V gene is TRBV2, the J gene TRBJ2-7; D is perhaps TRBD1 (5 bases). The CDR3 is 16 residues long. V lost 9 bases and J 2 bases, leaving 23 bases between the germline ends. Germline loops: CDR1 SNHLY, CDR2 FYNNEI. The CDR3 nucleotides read TGTGCCAGTTACACAAATATAGGGGTTTCCACCTACGAGCAGTACTTC. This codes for CASYTNIGVSTYEQYF.

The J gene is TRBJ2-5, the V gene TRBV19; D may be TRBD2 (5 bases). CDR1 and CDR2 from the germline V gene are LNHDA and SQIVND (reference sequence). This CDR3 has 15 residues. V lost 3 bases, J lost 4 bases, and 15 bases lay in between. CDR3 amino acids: CASSMSGGSGETQYF. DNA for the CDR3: TGTGCCAGTAGTATGAGCGGCGGCTCGGGAGAGACCCAGTACTTC.

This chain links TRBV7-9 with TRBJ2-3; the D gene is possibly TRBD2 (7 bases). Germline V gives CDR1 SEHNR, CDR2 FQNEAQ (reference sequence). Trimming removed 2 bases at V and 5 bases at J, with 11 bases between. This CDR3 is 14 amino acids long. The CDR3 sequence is CASSLRGALDTQYF. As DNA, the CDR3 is TGTGCCAGCAGCTTACGGGGGGCTTTAGATACGCAGTATTTT.

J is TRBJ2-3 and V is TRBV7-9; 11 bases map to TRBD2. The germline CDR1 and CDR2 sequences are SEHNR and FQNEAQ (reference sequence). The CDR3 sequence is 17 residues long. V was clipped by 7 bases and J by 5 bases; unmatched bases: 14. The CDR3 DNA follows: TGTGCCAGCAACCAGGCATTAGCGGGGGGGGGCAGAGATACGCAGTATTTT. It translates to CASNQALAGGGRDTQYF.

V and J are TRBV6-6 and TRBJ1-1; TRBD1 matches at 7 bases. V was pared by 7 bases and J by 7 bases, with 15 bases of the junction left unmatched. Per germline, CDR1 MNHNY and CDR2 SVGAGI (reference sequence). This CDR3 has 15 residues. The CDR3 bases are TGTGCCAGCACTCCCCGCGGGATAACAGGGGATGAAGCTTTCTTT. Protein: CASTPRGITGDEAFF.

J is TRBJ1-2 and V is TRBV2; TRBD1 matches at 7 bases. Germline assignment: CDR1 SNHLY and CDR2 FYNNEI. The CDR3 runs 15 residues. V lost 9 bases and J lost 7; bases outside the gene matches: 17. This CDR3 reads CASRDSSRERGGYTF. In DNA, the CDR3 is TGTGCCAGTCGGGACAGCTCGCGCGAGAGGGGTGGCTACACCTTC.

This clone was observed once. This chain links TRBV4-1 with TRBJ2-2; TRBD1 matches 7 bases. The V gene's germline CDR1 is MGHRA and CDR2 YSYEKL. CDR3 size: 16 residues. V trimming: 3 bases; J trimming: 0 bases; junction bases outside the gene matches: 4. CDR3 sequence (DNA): TGCGCCAGCAGCCAGGCCGGGACAGCGAACACCGGGGAGCTGTTTTTT. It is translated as CASSQAGTANTGELFF.

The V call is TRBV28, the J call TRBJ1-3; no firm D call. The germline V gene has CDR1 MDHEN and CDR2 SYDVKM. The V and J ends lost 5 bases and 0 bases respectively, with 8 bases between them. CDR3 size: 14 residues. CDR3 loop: CASSETGSGNTIYF. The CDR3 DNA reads TGTGCCAGCAGTGAAACCGGCTCTGGAAACACCATATATTTT. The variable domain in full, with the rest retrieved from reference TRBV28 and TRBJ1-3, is DVKVTQSSRYLVKRTGEKVFLECVQDMDHENMFWYRQDPGLGLRLIYFSYDVKMKEKGDIPEGYSVSREKKERFSLILESASTNQTSMYLCASSETGSGNTIYFGEGSWLTVV.

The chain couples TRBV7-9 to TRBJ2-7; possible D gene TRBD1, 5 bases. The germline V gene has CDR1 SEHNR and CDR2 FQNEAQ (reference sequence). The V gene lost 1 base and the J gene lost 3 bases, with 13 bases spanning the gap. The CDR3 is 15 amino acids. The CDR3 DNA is TGTGCCAGCAGCTTAGAATCAGGGTCGAACTACGAGCAGTACTTC. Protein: CASSLESGSNYEQYF.

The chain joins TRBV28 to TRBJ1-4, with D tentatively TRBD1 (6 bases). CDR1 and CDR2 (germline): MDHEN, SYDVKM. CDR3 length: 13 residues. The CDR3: CAIQRGGPEKLFF. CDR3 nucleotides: TGTGCTATACAGCGAGGGGGTCCTGAAAAACTGTTTTTT.

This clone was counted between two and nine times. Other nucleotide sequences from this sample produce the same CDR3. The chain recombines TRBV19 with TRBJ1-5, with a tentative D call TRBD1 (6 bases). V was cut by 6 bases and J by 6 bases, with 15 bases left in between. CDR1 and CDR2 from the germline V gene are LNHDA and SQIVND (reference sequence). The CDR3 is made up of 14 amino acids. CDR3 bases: TGTGCCAGTAGCCTCCAGGGGTTAGGTCAGCCCCAGCATTTT. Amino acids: CASSLQGLGQPQHF.

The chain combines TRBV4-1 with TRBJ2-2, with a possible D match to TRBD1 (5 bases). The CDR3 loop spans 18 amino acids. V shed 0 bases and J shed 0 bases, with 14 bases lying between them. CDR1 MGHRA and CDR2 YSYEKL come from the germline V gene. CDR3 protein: CASSQEGWGRPNTGELFF. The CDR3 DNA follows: TGCGCCAGCAGCCAAGAAGGTTGGGGCAGACCGAACACCGGGGAGCTGTTTTTT.

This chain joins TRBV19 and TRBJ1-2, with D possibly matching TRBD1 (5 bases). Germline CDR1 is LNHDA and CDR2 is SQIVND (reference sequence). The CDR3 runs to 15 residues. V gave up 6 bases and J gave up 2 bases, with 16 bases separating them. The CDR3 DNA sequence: TGTGCCAGTAGGCTCGGGGGAGGACAAAACTATGGCTACACCTTC. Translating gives CASRLGGGQNYGYTF.

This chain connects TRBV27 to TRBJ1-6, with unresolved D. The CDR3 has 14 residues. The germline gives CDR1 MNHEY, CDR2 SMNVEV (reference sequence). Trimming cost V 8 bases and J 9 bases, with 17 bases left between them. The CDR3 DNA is TGTGCCAGCGGCCTTATGGTATCGGGTTCACCCCTCCACTTT. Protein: CASGLMVSGSPLHF.